This record looks at one TCR beta chain sequence and its context. Its target is not known. Amplification used 60 Vbeta primers and 13 Jbeta primers. Some clones are missing from TCRdb's copy, which holds only in-frame ones; the method was immunoSEQ multiplex PCR. This sample yields some 32,000 clones, of which around nine tenths are seen a single time; about 2.9% belongs to the top ten. These data originate in a study of cytomegalovirus exposure and HLA in healthy donors. Study details: A preliminary data release comprised 80 million to 95 million unique TCRs obtained from HLA-typed donors.

Study results and caveats: TCR beta chains associated with HLA were, in a later analysis, more clonally expanded than equally common others. When analyzed later, a missense DCLRE1C variant was found to be linked to TCR beta V- and J-gene trimming. Overall, about 160 TCR beta chains were annotated as cytomegalovirus-associated.

CDR1 and CDR2 (germline): SGHRS, YFSETQ. V lost 1 base and J 5 bases, leaving 12 bases between the germline ends. This CDR3 is 15 amino acids long. Sequences were obtained from PBMCs. The TCR originated in a boy aged 10-17 years in good health and CMV-seronegative. The chain combines TRBV5-1 with TRBJ2-2; D perhaps matches TRBD2 (6 bases). CDR3 nucleotides: TGCGCCAGCAGCTTGCTGTCGGGGGTAACCGGGGAGCTGTTTTTT. The encoded protein is CASSLLSGVTGELFF.